Below are 4 T cell receptor beta chains sequenced from a single sample in a study of shared clonotypes between healthy human individuals. Sequencing used immunoSEQ multiplex PCR; TCRdb keeps in-frame clones, though not all of them. Among about 2,200,000 clones listed, 93% were seen once. Naive CD8 cells were CD45RO-negative, positively selected for CCR7, excluding terminally differentiated effector memory CD45RA+ cells. The sequencing sample was made of naive CD8+ T cells from PBMCs. These receptors were collected from a man aged 18-30 years in good health. Some clones in this sample may be carry-over from other donors' samples.

As regards this clone: Within the sample, other DNA sequences also encode this same CDR3. This rearrangement joins TRBV28 to TRBJ1-1; no reliable D call. The V end was cut by 1 base, the J end by 8 bases, with 5 bases between. CDR1 is MDHEN and CDR2 is SYDVKM in the germline V gene. The CDR3 is made up of 11 amino acids. The CDR3, as DNA: TGTGCCAGCAGTTTATCAAGAGAAGCTTTCTTT. It yields the protein CASSLSREAFF.

The genes are TRBV19 and TRBJ2-3, with D perhaps TRBD2 (5 bases). The CDR3 consists of 14 residues. Germline CDR1 LNHDA, CDR2 SQIVND (reference sequence). V was pared by 2 bases and J by 3 bases, with 9 bases between. CDR3 nucleotide sequence: TGTGCCAGTAGTATAAAAGCGGAAACAGATACGCAGTATTTT. This gives the protein CASSIKAETDTQYF.

This chain links TRBV9 with TRBJ1-3; 10 nucleotides agree with TRBD1. Germline V gives CDR1 SGDLS, CDR2 YYNGEE. Trimming took 3 bases from V and 3 from J; bases not matched to a gene: 9. The CDR3 contains 17 residues. This CDR3 reads CASSAPGTGEGGNTIYF. The DNA for the CDR3 is TGTGCCAGCAGCGCGCCCGGGACAGGGGAAGGTGGAAACACCATATATTTT.

This chain links TRBV4-2 with TRBJ1-1, with 9 bases identical to TRBD1. The CDR3 consists of 15 residues. Germline-derived CDR1 and CDR2 are LGHNA and YNFKEQ. With V trimmed by 3 bases and J by 4 bases, 6 bases remained unmatched. For the CDR3, the DNA is TGTGCCAGCAGCCACGGCGGGACAGGGACCACTGAAGCTTTCTTT. Translating it yields CASSHGGTGTTEAFF.